A selection of T cell receptor beta chains follows, all from one sample in a study of blood T cell repertoires in COVID-19. Assay: immunoSEQ multiplex PCR; the TCRdb copy retains only in-frame clones and omits some. The sample lists around 130,000 clones; about four fifths were seen once. The sequencing sample was made of peripheral blood. Source of these receptors: a man aged 55 to 69 with acute or convalescent COVID-19. Both conserved end residues are part of each CDR3. A D gene is named only where the DNA matches it firmly. Size values are once, few and many counts, or a class for expanded clones, and some rows have none.

j_gene	abundance	v_gene	d_gene	CDR3aa	CDR3nt
TRBJ2-7	few	TRBV6-1	-	CASSEAEASPYSYEQYF	TGTGCCAGCAGTGAAGCGGAGGCATCCCCTTACTCCTACGAGCAGTACTTC
TRBJ2-2	-	TRBV30	TRBD2	CAWSVSGTGGELFF	TGTGCCTGGAGTGTAAGCGGGACTGGCGGGGAGCTGTTTTTT
TRBJ2-4	-	TRBV2	-	CASRPQELLAKNIQYF	TGTGCCAGCAGACCCCAAGAGCTCCTGGCCAAAAACATTCAGTACTTC
TRBJ1-2	few	TRBV6-5	TRBD1	CASSRGGQGGNGYTF	TGTGCCAGCAGTAGGGGAGGACAGGGAGGGAATGGCTACACCTTC
TRBJ1-5	-	TRBV14	-	CASSQERTEFAAQHF	TGTGCCAGCAGCCAAGAACGGACAGAATTCGCGGCCCAGCATTTT
TRBJ1-5	-	TRBV27	TRBD1	CASSPDRDSYQPQHF	TGTGCCAGCAGCCCGGACAGGGATTCGTATCAGCCCCAGCATTTT
TRBJ1-2	-	TRBV4-2	-	CASSQESGGSGYTF	TGTGCCAGCAGCCAAGAAAGCGGGGGCTCTGGCTACACCTTC
TRBJ2-1	-	TRBV18	-	CASSPGGGNEQFF	TGTGCCAGCTCACCAGGTGGGGGGAATGAGCAGTTCTTC
TRBJ2-1	-	TRBV11-3	-	CASSLGEYNEQFF	TGTGCCAGCAGCTTAGGGGAGTACAATGAGCAGTTCTTC
TRBJ2-5	-	TRBV30	TRBD2	CAWNKRRGLAGNGETQYF	TGTGCCTGGAACAAAAGACGGGGACTAGCGGGCAATGGAGAGACCCAGTACTTC
TRBJ2-2	-	TRBV9	-	CASSVGGLNTGELFF	TGTGCCAGCAGCGTAGGAGGTCTCAACACCGGGGAGCTGTTTTTT
TRBJ2-3	-	TRBV29-1	TRBD1	CSTDGTGVSDTQYF	TGCAGCACTGACGGGACAGGGGTTTCAGATACGCAGTATTTT
TRBJ2-1	-	TRBV5-4	-	CASSLGGFGEQFF	TGTGCCAGCAGCTTGGGCGGATTTGGTGAGCAGTTCTTC
TRBJ1-2	-	TRBV5-4	-	CASSSRQGLLYGYTF	TGTGCCAGCAGCAGCCGCCAGGGGCTGTTGTATGGCTACACCTTC
TRBJ2-5	-	TRBV5-4	-	CASSLGSTGETQYF	TGTGCCAGCAGCTTGGGGTCAACGGGAGAGACCCAGTACTTC
TRBJ1-3	-	TRBV4-1	-	CASSQFFWGPNSGNTIYF	TGCGCCAGCAGCCAATTCTTCTGGGGCCCGAACTCTGGAAACACCATATATTTT
TRBJ1-6	-	TRBV9	-	CASSVEAGGGSPLHF	TGTGCCAGCAGCGTAGAAGCGGGGGGTGGGTCACCCCTCCACTTT
TRBJ1-5	-	TRBV9	-	CASSTLGGPQHF	TGTGCCAGCAGCACCCTCGGTGGGCCCCAGCATTTT
TRBJ1-1	-	TRBV2	-	CASTEGEVTEAFF	TGTGCCAGCACTGAGGGTGAGGTGACTGAAGCTTTCTTT
TRBJ2-5	-	TRBV27	-	CASSLGPAGETQYF	TGTGCCAGCAGTTTAGGGCCCGCGGGGGAGACCCAGTACTTC
TRBJ2-3	-	TRBV24-1	TRBD1	CATSDSGQGADTQYF	TGTGCCACCAGTGATTCGGGACAGGGGGCAGATACGCAGTATTTT
TRBJ2-1	-	TRBV6-1	TRBD2	CASSEGLAGNNEQFF	TGTGCCAGCAGTGAAGGACTAGCGGGGAACAATGAGCAGTTCTTC
TRBJ1-3	once	TRBV9	TRBD1	CASSGPRDRGRDGSGNTIYF	TGTGCCAGCAGCGGACCCCGGGACAGGGGGCGAGATGGCTCTGGAAACACCATATATTTT
TRBJ1-4	-	TRBV7-3	TRBD1	CASSASGTGRINEKLFF	TGTGCCAGCAGCGCCTCGGGGACAGGTCGAATTAATGAAAAACTGTTTTTT